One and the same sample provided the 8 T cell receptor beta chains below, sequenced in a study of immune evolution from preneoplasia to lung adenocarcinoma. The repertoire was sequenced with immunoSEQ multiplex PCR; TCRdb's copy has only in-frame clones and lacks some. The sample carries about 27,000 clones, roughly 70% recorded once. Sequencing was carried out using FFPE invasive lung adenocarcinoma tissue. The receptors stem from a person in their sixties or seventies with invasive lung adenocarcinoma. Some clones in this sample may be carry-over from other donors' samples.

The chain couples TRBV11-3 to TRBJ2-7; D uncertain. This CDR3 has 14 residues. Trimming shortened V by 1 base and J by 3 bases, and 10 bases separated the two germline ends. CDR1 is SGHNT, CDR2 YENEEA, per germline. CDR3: CASSLVMASYEQYF. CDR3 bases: TGTGCCAGCAGCTTAGTAATGGCGAGCTACGAGCAGTACTTC.

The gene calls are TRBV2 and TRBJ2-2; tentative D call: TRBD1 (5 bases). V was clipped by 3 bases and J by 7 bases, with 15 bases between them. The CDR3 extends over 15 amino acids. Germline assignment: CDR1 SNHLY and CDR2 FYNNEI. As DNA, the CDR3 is TGTGCCAGCAGTGATTACGCGTCCCAGGGCGGGGAGCTGTTTTTT. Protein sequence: CASSDYASQGGELFF.

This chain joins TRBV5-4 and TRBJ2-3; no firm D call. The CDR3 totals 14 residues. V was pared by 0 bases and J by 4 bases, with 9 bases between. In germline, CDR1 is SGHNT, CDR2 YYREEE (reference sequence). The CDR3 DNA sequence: TGTGCCAGCAGCTTGGTCTCGAGTTCAGATACGCAGTATTTT. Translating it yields CASSLVSSSDTQYF.

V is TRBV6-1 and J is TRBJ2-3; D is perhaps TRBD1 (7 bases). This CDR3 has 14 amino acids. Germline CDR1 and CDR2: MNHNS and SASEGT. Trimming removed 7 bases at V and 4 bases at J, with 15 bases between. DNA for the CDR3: TGTGCCAGCATAGCGCAGGGGGAGGCAGATACGCAGTATTTT. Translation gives CASIAQGEADTQYF.

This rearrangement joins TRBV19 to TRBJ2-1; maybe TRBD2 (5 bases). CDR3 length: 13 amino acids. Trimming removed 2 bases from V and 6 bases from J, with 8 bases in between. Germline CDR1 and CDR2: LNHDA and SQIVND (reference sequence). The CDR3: CASSIRGPNEQFF. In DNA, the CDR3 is TGTGCCAGTAGTATACGAGGGCCCAATGAGCAGTTCTTC.

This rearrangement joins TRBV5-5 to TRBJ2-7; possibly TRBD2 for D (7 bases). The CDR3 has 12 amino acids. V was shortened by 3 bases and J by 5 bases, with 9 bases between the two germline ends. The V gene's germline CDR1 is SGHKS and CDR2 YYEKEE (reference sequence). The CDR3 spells CASSSGGHEQYF. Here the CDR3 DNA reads TGTGCCAGCAGCTCGGGGGGCCACGAGCAGTACTTC.

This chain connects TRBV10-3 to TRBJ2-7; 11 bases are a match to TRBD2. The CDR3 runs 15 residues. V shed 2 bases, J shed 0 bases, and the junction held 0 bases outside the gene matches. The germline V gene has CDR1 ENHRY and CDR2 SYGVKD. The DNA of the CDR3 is TGTGCCATCAGTGAGCTAGCGGGAGGCTCCTACGAGCAGTACTTC. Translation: CAISELAGGSYEQYF.

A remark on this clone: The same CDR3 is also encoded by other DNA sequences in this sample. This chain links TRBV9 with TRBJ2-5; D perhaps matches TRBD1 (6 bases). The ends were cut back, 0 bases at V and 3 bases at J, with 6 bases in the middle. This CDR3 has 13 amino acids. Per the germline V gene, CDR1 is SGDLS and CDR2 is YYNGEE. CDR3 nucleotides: TGTGCCAGCAGCGTAGCAGGGGAAGAGACCCAGTACTTC. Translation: CASSVAGEETQYF.